This T cell receptor beta chain was captured in a study of T cells after yellow fever vaccination. The germline V and J ends were trimmed by 4 bases and 1 base, with 9 bases remaining between them. This CDR3 comprises 14 residues. Germline CDR1 SGHTA, CDR2 FQGNSA. TCRdb analysed the 5' RACE reads with MiXCR anew, one entry per CDR3 protein. Among around 530,000 distinct CDR3 sequences listed, roughly a sixth were seen once. Sequenced here: PBMCs, sampled around 5 days after the first yellow fever vaccination. The rearrangement uses TRBV7-2 and TRBJ2-3, with unresolved D. This TCR was recovered from a man between 18 and 35 years old who received the YFV17D yellow fever vaccine. For the CDR3, the DNA is TGTGCCAGCAGCTCGTACCAACGCACAGATACGCAGTATTTT. This sequence encodes CASSSYQRTDTQYF.